This passage covers 20 T cell receptor beta chains from one sample sequenced in a study of control samples from healthy donors and cancer patients. Assay used: immunoSEQ multiplex PCR; TCRdb lists only in-frame clones, some missing. The repertoire consists of under 95,000 clones, with approximately 93% occurring once and the leading ten covering around 0.9%. The sample taken for sequencing was blood. The receptors were sampled from a woman in her 30s in good health.

The V and J genes are TRBV7-2 and TRBJ2-5; 7 bases are shared with TRBD2. The CDR3 is made up of 14 amino acids. The V gene's germline CDR1 is SGHTA and CDR2 FQGNSA. V was pared by 4 bases and J by 5 bases, with 7 bases of the junction left unmatched. Here the CDR3 reads CASSWFGEGETQYF. CDR3 nucleotides: TGTGCCAGCAGCTGGTTTGGGGAGGGGGAGACCCAGTACTTC.

CDR3: CASLGSGGNTEAFF. The CDR3, as DNA: TGTGCCAGCCTAGGAAGCGGGGGGAACACTGAAGCTTTCTTT. This chain links TRBV28 with TRBJ1-1; D perhaps matches TRBD1 (5 bases). Per the germline V gene, CDR1 is MDHEN and CDR2 is SYDVKM. The CDR3 spans 14 residues. Trimming stripped 8 bases from V and 1 base from J, with 14 bases between.

The chain combines TRBV4-1 with TRBJ1-2; D not resolved. The CDR3 length is 14 residues. V lost 1 base to trimming and J lost 7 bases, with 13 bases between them. Germline V gives CDR1 MGHRA, CDR2 YSYEKL. CDR3 in amino acids: CASSQGRARTGYTF. The CDR3 DNA sequence: TGCGCCAGCAGCCAAGGACGGGCTCGAACTGGCTACACCTTC.

This rearrangement joins TRBV25-1 to TRBJ1-3; TRBD1 is a possible D gene (5 bases). V was clipped by 4 bases and J by 0 bases, with 16 bases between them. CDR1 and CDR2 (germline): MGHDK, SYGVNS. The CDR3 spans 17 residues. The CDR3 nucleotides are TGTGCCAGCAGTGTTCAGACAGACTATTACTCTGGAAACACCATATATTTT. It encodes CASSVQTDYYSGNTIYF.

The chain employs TRBV14 and TRBJ1-2; D not resolved. From germline, CDR1 is SGHDN and CDR2 FVKESK. The CDR3 totals 13 residues. V lost 2 bases and J lost 5, with 9 bases in between. DNA for the CDR3: TGTGCCAGCAGCCAACCGGACTCTTATGGCTACACCTTC. Amino acids: CASSQPDSYGYTF. Together with reference TRBV14 and TRBJ1-2, the CDR3 gives the full variable domain: EAGVTQFPSHSVIEKGQTVTLRCDPISGHDNLYWYRRVMGKEIKFLLHFVKESKQDESGMPNNRFLAERTGGTYSTLKVQPAELEDSGVYFCASSQPDSYGYTFGSGTRLTVV.

The J gene is TRBJ1-5, the V gene TRBV4-1; D is ambiguous. The V end lost 0 bases, the J end lost 6 bases, and 9 bases lay between the germline ends. The CDR3 spans 14 residues. Germline assignment: CDR1 MGHRA and CDR2 YSYEKL. CDR3 nucleotides: TGCGCCAGCAGCCAAGATCACGGTATTCAGCCCCAGCATTTT. It translates to CASSQDHGIQPQHF.

The chain recombines TRBV3-1 (or the pseudogene TRBV3-2) with TRBJ1-1, with 10 nucleotides matching TRBD1. V shed 4 bases, J shed 4 bases, and the junction held 9 bases outside the gene matches. The germline CDR1 and CDR2 sequences are LGHDT and YNNKEL (reference sequence). The CDR3 spans 16 residues. The CDR3 DNA reads TGTGCCAGCAGCCTCTGGACAGGGGGTAGGACCACTGAAGCTTTCTTT. Translated, it gives CASSLWTGGRTTEAFF.

V is TRBV5-1 and J is TRBJ2-7, with a possible D match to TRBD1 (6 bases). This CDR3 is built from 15 residues. V gave up 0 bases and J gave up 0 bases, with 10 bases separating them. Germline CDR1 and CDR2: SGHRS and YFSETQ. The CDR3 DNA reads TGCGCCAGCAGCTTGGATTCGGGACACTCCTACGAGCAGTACTTC. Translating it yields CASSLDSGHSYEQYF. The full variable domain, completed using reference TRBV5-1 and TRBJ2-7, is KAGVTQTPRYLIKTRGQQVTLSCSPISGHRSVSWYQQTPGQGLQFLFEYFSETQRNKGNFPGRFSGRQFSNSRSEMNVSTLELGDSALYLCASSLDSGHSYEQYFGPGTRLTVT.

The J gene is TRBJ2-2, the V gene TRBV6-5; tentatively, D is TRBD2 (7 bases). The CDR3 totals 15 residues. Trimming removed 7 bases at V and 4 bases at J, with 16 bases between. Per the germline V gene, CDR1 is MNHEY and CDR2 is SVGAGI. In nucleotides, the CDR3 is TGTGCCAGCACTAAAGGGGGGGTATTCACCGGGGAGCTGTTTTTT. Encoded protein: CASTKGGVFTGELFF.

The chain has TRBV9 and TRBJ2-3; possible D gene TRBD2, 5 bases. V was shortened by 3 bases and J by 0 bases, with 14 bases between the two germline ends. From germline, CDR1 is SGDLS and CDR2 YYNGEE. This CDR3 region has 16 residues. The DNA for the CDR3 is TGTGCCAGCAGCGATAGGGCTAGCCTAAGCACAGATACGCAGTATTTT. Its translation: CASSDRASLSTDTQYF.

This sequence joins TRBV6-5 and TRBJ1-3; D gene uncertain. The CDR3 consists of 15 residues. Per the germline V gene, CDR1 is MNHEY and CDR2 is SVGAGI. Trimming removed 6 bases at V and 4 bases at J, with 16 bases between. The CDR3 DNA reads as TGTGCCAGCAGCCTTTCCTTACAGCGAGGAAACACCATATATTTT. It codes for CASSLSLQRGNTIYF.

This chain connects TRBV30 to TRBJ1-5; TRBD1 might be the D (5 bases). This CDR3 region has 12 residues. The germline V gene has CDR1 GTSNPN and CDR2 SVGIG (reference sequence). Trimming removed 7 bases from V and 4 bases from J, with 11 bases in between. DNA for the CDR3: TGTGCCTTTGACAGAGAGAATCAGCCCCAGCATTTT. As protein: CAFDRENQPQHF. Together with reference TRBV30 and TRBJ1-5, the CDR3 gives the full variable domain: SQTIHQWPATLVQPVGSPLSLECTVEGTSNPNLYWYRQAAGRGLQLLFYSVGIGQISSEVPQNLSASRPQDRQFILSSKKLLLSDSGFYLCAFDRENQPQHFGDGTRLSIL.

This chain joins TRBV10-1 and TRBJ1-1, with D maybe TRBD1 (6 bases). This CDR3 comprises 13 residues. V lost 6 bases and J lost 0, with 8 bases in between. Looked up from germline, CDR1 is WNHNN and CDR2 is SYGVQD (reference sequence). CDR3 in DNA: TGCGCCAGCAGCGGACAGCTGAACACTGAAGCTTTCTTT. This gives the protein CASSGQLNTEAFF.

Here the CDR3 reads CASSLSAGDYNQPQHF. CDR3 in DNA: TGTGCCAGCAGTTTATCTGCAGGGGATTACAATCAGCCCCAGCATTTT. The chain recombines TRBV27 with TRBJ1-5; D is perhaps TRBD1 (6 bases). The CDR3 extends over 16 amino acids. The germline V gene has CDR1 MNHEY and CDR2 SMNVEV (reference sequence). V was pared by 0 bases and J by 3 bases, with 12 bases between.

V and J are TRBV10-3 and TRBJ1-6; 8 bases align to TRBD1. Germline CDR1 reads ENHRY; CDR2 reads SYGVKD. The V gene end was trimmed by 4 bases and the J gene end by 13 bases; junction bases not matched to a gene: 6. The CDR3 contains 13 residues. As DNA, the CDR3 is TGTGCCATCAGTGGAACGACAGGGGCTCCCCTCCACTTT. Translated: CAISGTTGAPLHF.

This clone was found a few times. This chain joins TRBV4-1 and TRBJ2-7; maybe TRBD2 (6 bases). CDR1 is MGHRA, CDR2 YSYEKL, per germline. The ends were cut back, 0 bases at V and 3 bases at J, with 12 bases in the middle. The CDR3 loop spans 15 amino acids. CDR3 sequence reads: CASSQDQGGLYEQYF. The CDR3 DNA is TGCGCCAGCAGCCAAGATCAGGGAGGTCTCTACGAGCAGTACTTC.

The chain carries TRBV27 and TRBJ2-1, with D possibly matching TRBD1 (10 bases). The germline gives CDR1 MNHEY, CDR2 SMNVEV (reference sequence). CDR3 length: 19 residues. V gave up 6 bases and J gave up 7 bases, with 31 bases separating them. CDR3 DNA: TGTGCCAGCAGCAAACGACAGGGGGCAAGCGGGAGGCCAACGAATGAGCAGTTCTTC. The encoded protein is CASSKRQGASGRPTNEQFF.

In nucleotides, the CDR3 is TGTGCCAGCAGCATGTCCCGGGACACCTACCCCACTAGCACAGATACGCAGTATTTT. Translating gives CASSMSRDTYPTSTDTQYF. The rearrangement links TRBV5-6 to TRBJ2-3; D is possibly TRBD1 (6 bases). Per the germline V gene, CDR1 is SGHDT and CDR2 is YYEEEE. The CDR3 is 19 amino acids. V was cut by 4 bases and J by 0 bases, with 24 bases left in between.

The chain has TRBV4-1 and TRBJ2-5; D might be TRBD1 (5 bases). The V and J ends lost 5 bases and 2 bases respectively, with 9 bases between them. Germline CDR1 MGHRA, CDR2 YSYEKL. CDR3 size: 13 residues. The CDR3 is CASSSTGQETQYF. In DNA form, the CDR3 reads TGCGCCAGCAGCTCAACAGGACAAGAGACCCAGTACTTC.

The chain links TRBV30 to TRBJ1-3; D is undetermined. V was cut by 4 bases and J by 2 bases, with 12 bases left in between. CDR1 and CDR2 (germline): GTSNPN, SVGIG (reference sequence). CDR3 length equals 14 residues. CDR3 sequence reads: CAWIPPVTGNTIYF. CDR3 nucleotides: TGTGCCTGGATCCCCCCGGTGACTGGAAACACCATATATTTT.